This T cell receptor (beta chain) is drawn from a study of blood T cell repertoires in COVID-19. In the study overall: T cells, B-cell-depleted T cells, or PBMCs supplied cDNA or gDNA.

Sequencing was performed with immunoSEQ multiplex PCR; in TCRdb, only in-frame clones are kept and a portion is missing. The sample consists of fewer than 250,000 clones, roughly 89% of them appearing once. Many counts were recorded for this clone. Before being deemed recovered, Cohort 3 donors had two negative PCRs, clearance, or symptom resolution. The clonotype was recovered from a woman between 40 and 50 years old who had recovered from COVID-19. Sequencing was done on a sample of PBMCs or T cells enriched from blood (not recorded which).

In DNA form, the CDR3 reads TGTGCCAGTAGTATCCCCGGGACAGGCGTACGCTACACCTTC. Amino acid sequence: CASSIPGTGVRYTF. This chain connects TRBV19 to TRBJ1-2, with 8 positions matching TRBD1. This CDR3 has 14 amino acids. Germline assignment: CDR1 LNHDA and CDR2 SQIVND (reference sequence). The junction had 9 bases not matched to a gene; V was cut back by 3 bases and J by 9 bases.